This T cell receptor beta chain was found in a study of Ad26.COV2.S vaccination and SARS-CoV-2 variants. Whole-study context: Within the COV1001 Ad26.COV2.S trial arm, the donor was enrolled. Study results and caveats: TCR breadth and depth analyses may have underestimated total T cell responses.

There are 14 residues in the CDR3. Germline V gene lookup returns CDR1 SNHLY and CDR2 FYNNEI. V lost 4 bases to trimming and J lost 0 bases, with 10 bases between them. The method was immunoSEQ multiplex PCR; TCRdb's version includes in-frame clones alone and lacks a portion of them. This table has some 320,000 clones, 85% appearing once. Treatment reported: about 20 received Ad26.COV2.S at low or high dose, single or two shots; about 5 received placebo; per-sample allocation not given. At day 63 after the first vaccine or placebo injection, samples were drawn. Comments on this clone: Its target is unknown.

The sequencing used peripheral blood, collected in a trial of Ad26.COV2.S vaccine versus placebo. This chain uses TRBV2 with TRBJ2-7; TRBD1 is a possible D gene (6 bases). The clonotype was recovered from a person aged 18 to 59 who received the Ad26.COV2.S COVID-19 vaccine or a placebo. CDR3 sequence reads: CASSGQVSSYEQYF. The CDR3 DNA reads TGTGCCAGCAGTGGACAGGTGAGCTCCTACGAGCAGTACTTC. Looking up the rest from reference TRBV2 and TRBJ2-7 gives the full variable domain: EPEVTQTPSHQVTQMGQEVILRCVPISNHLYFYWYRQILGQKVEFLVSFYNNEISEKSEIFDDQFSVERPDGSNFTLKIRSTKLEDSAMYFCASSGQVSSYEQYFGPGTRLTVT.